This TCR beta chain is drawn from a study of cytomegalovirus exposure and HLA in healthy donors. Findings and limits, study-wide: Reports described diagnosis of cytomegalovirus status by the classifier as highly specific and sensitive. Rare TCR sequences dominated, though some public TCRs recurred in many donors. Some TCR beta chains (roughly 160 of them) were listed as cytomegalovirus-associated.

The donors were in the approximately 130-subject validation cohort, distinct from the approximately 700-subject first cohort. About this clone itself: Its antigen is undetermined.

Repertoires were generated with immunoSEQ multiplex PCR, while TCRdb's copy carries only in-frame clones and drops some. The sample consists of over 150,000 clones, 65% to 90% of them appearing once. The CDR3 sequence is 14 residues long. With 3 bases removed from V and 4 bases from J, the gap between germline ends came to 12 bases. Germline loops: CDR1 MNHEY, CDR2 SMNVEV (reference sequence). This sequence was found in a man younger than 30 in good health and CMV-seropositive. Sequencing was performed on PBMCs. The chain uses TRBV27 and TRBJ2-5; perhaps TRBD2 as D (7 bases). The CDR3 DNA is TGTGCCAGCAGTTTTACAGGGAGGGGAGAGACCCAGTACTTC. It encodes CASSFTGRGETQYF.